Presented here are 16 T cell receptor beta chains from one specimen sequenced in a study of early T cells in non-severe SARS-CoV-2 infection. TCRdb analysed the 5' RACE reads with MiXCR anew, one entry per CDR3 protein. This sample yields about 110,000 distinct CDR3 sequences, of which roughly 12% are seen a single time; 3.5% to 4% belongs to the top ten. The sample here was whole blood, taken at baseline. The receptors were gathered from an adult who was a healthcare worker with PCR-confirmed SARS-CoV-2 infection or an uninfected control (not recorded which).

This clonotype came up a few times. The chain carries TRBV12-3 or TRBV12-4 and TRBJ2-7; TRBD1 or TRBD2 may be the D gene (5 bases each). This CDR3 is built from 15 residues. Trimming took 5 bases from V and 0 from J, leaving 14 bases between them. CDR3: CASSPPREISYEQYF. CDR3 DNA sequence: TGTGCCAGCAGTCCCCCCAGGGAGATCTCCTACGAGCAGTACTTC.

The table lists this clonotype with a few counts. V usage is TRBV19 and J usage is TRBJ2-5, with D possibly being TRBD1 or TRBD2 (6 bases each). The germline V gene has CDR1 LNHDA and CDR2 SQIVND (reference sequence). V was clipped by 8 bases and J by 3 bases, with 16 bases between them. The CDR3 has 14 amino acids. In nucleotides, the CDR3 is TGTGCCAGTGGCGAGAGGGGGGCAAAAGAGACCCAGTACTTC. It codes for CASGERGAKETQYF.

This clonotype was detected only a few times. The gene calls are TRBV3-1 and TRBJ2-2; D is unresolved. Trimming took off 1 base at V and 5 bases at J, with 8 bases between the two ends. Germline V CDR1 and CDR2: LGHDT, YNNKEL (reference sequence). CDR3 length: 14 residues. In DNA form, the CDR3 reads TGTGCCAGCAGCCAAGTCAGATTTACCGGGGAGCTGTTTTTT. It translates to CASSQVRFTGELFF.

This clonotype has just a few counts. The chain uses TRBV2 and TRBJ2-5; tentatively, D is TRBD1 or TRBD2 (5 bases each). Trimming pared 8 bases from V and 7 bases from J, leaving 14 bases between. The CDR3 extends over 12 amino acids. Germline assignment: CDR1 SNHLY and CDR2 FYNNEI. DNA for the CDR3: TGTGCCAGCCAGGGACCCTTGGGGACCCAGTACTTC. It specifies CASQGPLGTQYF.

The sample holds a few counts of this clonotype. J is TRBJ2-2 and V is TRBV5-6; 10 bases are shared with TRBD2. Looked up from germline, CDR1 is SGHDT and CDR2 is YYEEEE. V shed 2 bases and J 4 bases; nucleotides not matched to a gene: 5. The CDR3 has 16 amino acids. The CDR3 sequence is CASSFGLAEATGELFF. Written as DNA, the CDR3 is TGTGCCAGCAGCTTCGGACTAGCGGAGGCCACCGGGGAGCTGTTTTTT.

This sequence joins TRBV6-2 or TRBV6-3 and TRBJ1-2, with 7 bases identical to TRBD1. The V segment lost 6 bases and the J segment 4 bases; nucleotides outside the gene matches: 5. Germline-derived CDR1 and CDR2 are MNHEY and SVGEGT. The CDR3 runs to 13 residues. CDR3 coding DNA: TGTGCCAGCAGCCTACAGGGGTCCTATGGCTACACCTTC. Amino acid sequence: CASSLQGSYGYTF.

This clonotype was counted a few times. This chain links TRBV20-1 with TRBJ1-1; a weak D match, TRBD1 (5 bases). Germline CDR1 is DFQATT and CDR2 is SNEGSKA (reference sequence). Trimming stripped 3 bases from V and 10 bases from J, with 12 bases between. This CDR3 is 11 amino acids long. The CDR3 DNA sequence: TGCAGTGCTAGTCGGCAGGGATTAGCTTTCTTT. Translating gives CSASRQGLAFF.

This clonotype was seen ten or more times. The genes are TRBV30 and TRBJ2-1; D may be TRBD2 (5 bases). The ends were cut back, 0 bases at V and 2 bases at J, with 5 bases in the middle. Germline CDR1 is GTSNPN and CDR2 is SVGIG (reference sequence). The CDR3 sequence is 13 residues long. CDR3 sequence: CAWSVLAYNEQFF. CDR3 nucleotides: TGTGCCTGGAGTGTACTAGCCTACAATGAGCAGTTCTTC.

This clonotype was observed a handful of times. The CDR3 DNA is TGCGCCAGCAGCCGTCGAACTAGCGGGGATCTGCCGGATACGCAGTATTTT. Its protein is CASSRRTSGDLPDTQYF. The chain employs TRBV4-1 and TRBJ2-3; 10 nucleotides align to TRBD2. Germline values: CDR1 MGHRA, CDR2 YSYEKL. Trimming at V came to 4 bases and at J to 6 bases, leaving 13 bases not matched to a gene. The CDR3 covers 17 residues.

The chain employs TRBV6-5 and TRBJ1-5; possible D gene TRBD1, 5 bases. V was pared by 10 bases and J by 2 bases, with 9 bases between. Germline V gene lookup returns CDR1 MNHEY and CDR2 SVGAGI. This CDR3 region has 12 residues. In DNA form, the CDR3 reads TGTGCCATCGGGACCCGCAATCAGCCCCAGCATTTT. Translation: CAIGTRNQPQHF.

This clonotype has more than one count but fewer than ten. The chain uses TRBV29-1 and TRBJ2-3, with D perhaps TRBD2 (5 bases). This CDR3 spans 15 amino acids. From germline, CDR1 is SQVTM and CDR2 ANQGSEA. Trimming took 0 bases from V and 1 from J, leaving 11 bases between them. DNA for the CDR3: TGCAGCGTTGAAGATCGAGAGAGGGGCACAGATACGCAGTATTTT. Its translation is CSVEDRERGTDTQYF.

The chain couples TRBV29-1 to TRBJ1-5; D may be TRBD1 (6 bases). CDR3 length: 13 amino acids. The V end was cut by 4 bases, the J end by 0 bases, with 7 bases between. The germline gives CDR1 SQVTM, CDR2 ANQGSEA. The CDR3 here is CSVGGPSNQPQHF. CDR3 nucleotides: TGCAGCGTTGGGGGGCCTAGCAATCAGCCCCAGCATTTT.

This clonotype occurred a few times. This chain connects TRBV20-1 to TRBJ2-7; 10 bases match TRBD2. Trimming took 6 bases from V and 1 from J; bases not matched to a gene: 15. Germline CDR1 reads DFQATT; CDR2 reads SNEGSKA (reference sequence). The CDR3 totals 17 residues. For the CDR3, the DNA is TGCAGTGCCCGGACGGGACTAGCGCGTTCTCTTTCCTACGAGCAGTACTTC. It yields the protein CSARTGLARSLSYEQYF.

The sample holds a few counts of this clonotype. The J gene is TRBJ1-2, the V gene TRBV7-3; possible D gene TRBD1, 5 bases. Trimming removed 5 bases at V and 0 bases at J, with 16 bases between. The germline CDR1 and CDR2 sequences are SGHTA and FQGTGA. This CDR3 comprises 16 residues. CDR3 protein: CASSLSGGSANYGYTF. In DNA form, the CDR3 reads TGTGCCAGCAGCCTCTCCGGGGGTTCGGCTAACTATGGCTACACCTTC.

V is TRBV7-2 and J is TRBJ1-3; 7 bases are a match to TRBD1. Germline V gene sequence: CDR1 SGHTA, CDR2 FQGNSA. The CDR3 sequence is 15 residues long. V gave up 5 bases and J gave up 0 bases; unmatched junction bases: 4. The CDR3 DNA follows: TGTGCCAGCAGCCACAGGGACAGCTCTGGAAACACCATATATTTT. Protein product: CASSHRDSSGNTIYF.

In its sample, this clonotype was seen a few times. The V and J genes are TRBV29-1 and TRBJ2-1, with D possibly TRBD1 on 5 matching bases. The germline V and J ends were trimmed by 3 bases and 4 bases, with 10 bases remaining between them. The CDR3 is 13 residues long. CDR1 and CDR2 from the germline V gene are SQVTM and ANQGSEA. The CDR3 DNA sequence: TGCAGCGTTGAGGGGCCTAATTACAATGAGCAGTTCTTC. It yields the protein CSVEGPNYNEQFF.